The 23 T cell receptor beta chains in this list originate from one sample, sequenced in a study of T cells after yellow fever vaccination. A single record per CDR3 protein comes from TCRdb applying MiXCR to the 5' RACE reads. The repertoire holds about 340,000 distinct CDR3 sequences, with 9.5% to 15% as singletons. The specimen comprised CD4+ T cells sorted from PBMCs, sampled 15 days after the yellow fever booster vaccination. All receptors derive from a man in his late teens or twenties who received the YFV17D yellow fever vaccine.

This clonotype was seen more than once but under ten times. The chain carries TRBV7-2 and TRBJ1-3; D possibly corresponds to TRBD1 (6 bases). The CDR3 has 14 residues. Germline values: CDR1 SGHTA, CDR2 FQGNSA. Trimming took 7 bases from V and 2 from J, leaving 12 bases between them. CDR3: CASTGQLTGNTIYF. The CDR3 region has the DNA TGTGCCAGCACAGGACAGCTTACTGGAAACACCATATATTTT.

Notes on this clonotype: A much larger clonotype is one base distant, so this may be a read error. V usage is TRBV5-1 and J usage is TRBJ1-2; 7 bases agree with TRBD1. Trimming took 3 bases from V and 7 from J; bases not matched to a gene: 6. This CDR3 has 13 residues. Germline values: CDR1 SGHRS, CDR2 YFSETQ. The CDR3: CASSSGQVVGYTF. DNA for the CDR3: TGCGCCAGCAGCTCTGGACAGGTGGTTGGCTACACCTTC.

The chain employs TRBV7-9 and TRBJ1-6; 7 nucleotides match TRBD1. CDR1 SEHNR and CDR2 FQNEAQ come from the germline V gene (reference sequence). The CDR3 contains 13 residues. V shed 5 bases and J 13 bases; nucleotides not matched to a gene: 8. The CDR3 sequence is CASSADGTAPLHF. For the CDR3, the DNA is TGTGCCAGCAGCGCCGACGGGACAGCGCCCCTCCACTTT.

The V call is TRBV28, the J call TRBJ2-1, with D perhaps TRBD1 (6 bases). Trimming took 5 bases from V and 4 from J, leaving 24 bases between them. Germline V gene lookup returns CDR1 MDHEN and CDR2 SYDVKM. This CDR3 has 18 residues. The CDR3 here is CASSPQRDINRGYNEQFF. For the CDR3, the DNA is TGTGCCAGCAGTCCTCAACGGGACATCAATCGGGGTTACAATGAGCAGTTCTTC. Drawing the rest from reference TRBV28 and TRBJ2-1, the complete variable domain is DVKVTQSSRYLVKRTGEKVFLECVQDMDHENMFWYRQDPGLGLRLIYFSYDVKMKEKGDIPEGYSVSREKKERFSLILESASTNQTSMYLCASSPQRDINRGYNEQFFGPGTRLTVL.

This clonotype was counted many times. The genes are TRBV6-5 and TRBJ2-1; tentatively, D is TRBD1 or TRBD2 (5 bases each). Trimming removed 6 bases at V and 9 bases at J, with 21 bases between. CDR3 size: 15 residues. Germline V gene lookup returns CDR1 MNHEY and CDR2 SVGAGI. CDR3 amino acids: CASSLQGDLLGEQFF. DNA for the CDR3: TGTGCCAGCAGCCTACAAGGGGACCTCCTAGGTGAGCAGTTCTTC.

This clonotype has a count of ten or more. The V gene is TRBV7-9, the J gene TRBJ2-2; D gene uncertain. Trimming shortened V by 2 bases and J by 1 base, and 8 bases separated the two germline ends. Germline assignment: CDR1 SEHNR and CDR2 FQNEAQ (reference sequence). The CDR3 is 15 residues long. This CDR3 is CASSLKRRNTGELFF. The CDR3 bases are TGTGCCAGCAGCTTAAAACGCCGGAACACCGGGGAGCTGTTTTTT. Complete variable domain (other parts from reference TRBV7-9 and TRBJ2-2): DTGVSQNPRHKITKRGQNVTFRCDPISEHNRLYWYRQTLGQGPEFLTYFQNEAQLEKSRLLSDRFSAERPKGSFSTLEIQRTEQGDSAMYLCASSLKRRNTGELFFGEGSRLTVL.

The gene calls are TRBV7-3 and TRBJ2-1; 12 positions match TRBD2. CDR1 is SGHTA, CDR2 FQGTGA, per germline. V dropped 5 bases and J dropped 4; count of bases not matched to a gene: 6. CDR3 length: 16 residues. CDR3 residues: CASSPSLAGGYNEQFF. The CDR3, as DNA: TGTGCCAGCAGCCCTTCACTAGCGGGGGGATACAATGAGCAGTTCTTC.

This clonotype was recorded a few times. The J gene is TRBJ2-5, the V gene TRBV4-1; 7 nucleotides line up with TRBD2. The germline gives CDR1 MGHRA, CDR2 YSYEKL. The CDR3 consists of 17 residues. After removal of 3 bases from V and 5 bases from J, the junction contained 15 bases not matched to a gene. In DNA, the CDR3 is TGCGCCAGCAGCCATGTTGGCGGGGGATTTTCATGGGAGACCCAGTACTTC. Its protein product is CASSHVGGGFSWETQYF.

This clonotype came up a few times. This chain joins TRBV12-3 or TRBV12-4 and TRBJ1-2; tentatively, D is TRBD1 (6 bases). This CDR3 has 13 residues. The V gene lost 5 bases and the J gene lost 7 bases, with 14 bases spanning the gap. The CDR3 protein is CASSDGQPTGYTF. CDR3 DNA sequence: TGTGCCAGCAGTGACGGACAGCCGACTGGCTACACCTTC.

By share, this clonotype counts as medium-sized. The junction departs from germline at one end; a sequencing error may be responsible. The chain couples TRBV5-1 to TRBJ1-2; D is uncertain. Per the germline V gene, CDR1 is SGHRS and CDR2 is YFSETQ. CDR3 length: 12 residues. CDR3 amino acids: CASSSGGYGYTF. In nucleotides, the CDR3 is TGTGCCAGCAGCTCCGGTGGATATGGCTACACCTTC.

This chain connects TRBV6-5 to TRBJ2-3; tentative D call: TRBD2 (6 bases). The CDR3 spans 16 residues. V was trimmed by 2 bases and J by 0 bases, leaving 12 bases between them. The V gene's germline CDR1 is MNHEY and CDR2 SVGAGI. The CDR3 reads CASSYGGVGSTDTQYF. In nucleotides, the CDR3 is TGTGCCAGCAGTTACGGCGGGGTAGGGAGCACAGATACGCAGTATTTT.

In its sample, this clonotype was seen a few times. The chain employs TRBV20-1 and TRBJ2-1, with 7 bases fitting TRBD2. This CDR3 comprises 14 residues. Trimming removed 3 bases from V and 3 bases from J; junction bases left unmatched: 5. Germline V gene data show CDR1 as DFQATT and CDR2 as SNEGSKA (reference sequence). The CDR3, as DNA: TGCAGTGCTAGCTGGGACTATTACTACAATGAGCAGTTCTTC. Its protein product is CSASWDYYYNEQFF.

As regards this clonotype: The junction departs from the called germline gene at one end, perhaps through a read error. V usage is TRBV2 and J usage is TRBJ2-7; tentatively, D is TRBD1 or TRBD2 (5 bases each). This CDR3 region has 13 residues. Per the germline V gene, CDR1 is SNHLY and CDR2 is FYNNEI. The CDR3 protein is CASTLGPGSVIGF. The CDR3 DNA reads as TGTGCCAGCACCCTGGGACCGGGATCGGTTATTGGCTTC.

The CDR3 region has the DNA TGTGCCAGCAGCGTTCGGGGGGGCACAGATACGCAGTATTTT. Protein: CASSVRGGTDTQYF. The chain combines TRBV6-5 with TRBJ2-3; 7 nucleotides match TRBD2. CDR1 is MNHEY, CDR2 SVGAGI, per germline. The CDR3 length is 14 residues. V was clipped by 6 bases and J by 1 base; unmatched bases: 4.

The rearrangement uses TRBV7-3 and TRBJ2-7; D is possibly TRBD1 (5 bases). CDR1 is SGHTA and CDR2 is FQGTGA in the germline V gene. The ends were cut back, 2 bases at V and 7 bases at J, with 12 bases in the middle. The CDR3 is 13 residues long. The CDR3 DNA reads as TGTGCCAGCAGCTTAGCGGCAGGGCGGGAGCAGTACTTC. This gives the protein CASSLAAGREQYF.

There are a few counts of this clonotype. CDR3 region: CASSPWGAAATNEKLFF. The CDR3 nucleotides are TGTGCCAGCAGCCCTTGGGGGGCAGCTGCAACTAATGAAAAACTGTTTTTT. The chain employs TRBV7-2 and TRBJ1-4; tentative D call: TRBD1 (6 bases). From germline, CDR1 is SGHTA and CDR2 FQGNSA. The CDR3 is 17 amino acids. Between the trimmed V and J ends, which lost 5 bases and 0 bases, there was a span of 16 bases.

The CDR3 DNA reads TGTGCCAGCAGCTTGTCAGATGGTGGGGAGCTGTTTTTT. It specifies CASSLSDGGELFF. The rearrangement links TRBV11-2 to TRBJ2-2, with D unclear. The germline V and J ends were trimmed by 3 bases and 8 bases, with 10 bases remaining between them. Germline V gene lookup returns CDR1 SGHAT and CDR2 FQNNGV. The CDR3 sequence is 13 residues long.

The J gene is TRBJ1-1, the V gene TRBV7-2; a weak D match, TRBD1 (6 bases). The V gene lost 3 bases and the J gene lost 2 bases, with 10 bases spanning the gap. The germline V gene has CDR1 SGHTA and CDR2 FQGNSA. This CDR3 is built from 14 residues. The chain's CDR3 is CASSLNRDNTEAFF. CDR3 bases: TGTGCCAGCAGCTTGAACAGGGACAACACTGAAGCTTTCTTT.

In this sample, this clonotype turned up a few times. The chain has TRBV24-1 and TRBJ2-2; the D is unclear. The V end was cut by 4 bases, the J end by 5 bases, with 16 bases between. Germline CDR1 is KGHDR and CDR2 is SFDVKD. CDR3 size: 16 residues. This CDR3 reads CATSDPLRGDTGELFF. In DNA form, the CDR3 reads TGTGCCACCAGTGACCCCCTTCGAGGCGATACCGGGGAGCTGTTTTTT.

This clonotype was found many times. This sequence joins TRBV7-2 and TRBJ2-3; D not resolved. The CDR3 runs 13 residues. Germline loops: CDR1 SGHTA, CDR2 FQGNSA. V lost 4 bases and J lost 6, with 11 bases in between. The CDR3 DNA reads as TGTGCCAGCAGCTCAGCAAAGGCGGATACGCAGTATTTT. The encoded protein is CASSSAKADTQYF. Filled out from reference TRBV7-2 and TRBJ2-3, the complete variable domain reads GAGVSQSPSNKVTEKGKDVELRCDPISGHTALYWYRQSLGQGLEFLIYFQGNSAPDKSGLPSDRFSAERTGGSVSTLTIQRTQQEDSAVYLCASSSAKADTQYFGPGTRLTVL.

This chain uses TRBV9 with TRBJ2-7; TRBD1 agrees at 10 bases. J was trimmed by 6 bases and V by 4 bases; bases with no gene match: 4. Germline V gene sequence: CDR1 SGDLS, CDR2 YYNGEE. The CDR3 loop spans 13 amino acids. The CDR3 spells CASSRDRGGEQYV. CDR3 bases: TGTGCCAGCAGCCGGGACAGGGGTGGCGAGCAGTACGTC.

The chain combines TRBV28 with TRBJ2-3, with D tentatively TRBD2 (5 bases). The CDR3 length is 14 residues. V was trimmed by 8 bases and J by 8 bases, leaving 20 bases between them. Germline V lookup: CDR1 MDHEN, CDR2 SYDVKM. The CDR3 nucleotides read TGTGCCAGCCACTCGGGCGCACACCGGGGTACGCAGTATTTT. Its translation: CASHSGAHRGTQYF.

The chain carries TRBV4-2 and TRBJ1-4; no clear D. The CDR3 length is 16 residues. In germline, CDR1 is LGHNA, CDR2 YNFKEQ. V lost 0 bases and J 0 bases, leaving 8 bases between the germline ends. CDR3 DNA sequence: TGTGCCAGCAGCCAAGACAAGGGTGCAACTAATGAAAAACTGTTTTTT. Translated: CASSQDKGATNEKLFF.